A single sample is the source of the 9 T cell receptor beta chains below, sequenced in a study of post-analysis software for immune sequencing data. Points from the study as a whole: TRBV5-6, TRBV5-1 and TRBV20-1 were among five TRBV segments more frequent in patients than controls.

Unique molecular identifiers had been added to the TCR beta cDNA libraries. TCRdb re-analysed the PCR reads in MiXCR, keeping a single row per CDR3 protein. This table has around 500,000 distinct CDR3 sequences, under 40% appearing once. Their specific antigens are unknown. The sample consisted of blood. The receptors were gathered from a girl aged 2-17 years with multiple sclerosis.

This clonotype has more than one count but fewer than ten. The gene calls are TRBV4-2 and TRBJ2-5, with D tentatively TRBD1 or TRBD2 (5 bases each). Germline V CDR1 and CDR2: LGHNA, YNFKEQ. The CDR3 has 14 amino acids. The V end was cut by 0 bases, the J end by 4 bases, with 9 bases between. The CDR3 region is CASSQDLRGETQYF. The CDR3 DNA follows: TGTGCCAGCAGCCAAGATCTGAGGGGAGAGACCCAGTACTTC.

V gene TRBV5-6 combines with J gene TRBJ2-3; D gene ambiguous. Germline CDR1 reads SGHDT; CDR2 reads YYEEEE. The germline V and J ends were trimmed by 6 bases and 3 bases, with 17 bases remaining between them. The CDR3 sequence is 15 residues long. CDR3 residues: CASTAHGIETDTQYF. The CDR3 DNA reads TGTGCCAGCACCGCCCACGGAATTGAAACAGATACGCAGTATTTT.

V gene TRBV4-1 combines with J gene TRBJ2-5; maybe TRBD2 (5 bases). This CDR3 has 15 residues. V gave up 1 base and J gave up 6 bases, with 15 bases separating them. In germline, CDR1 is MGHRA, CDR2 YSYEKL. In DNA, the CDR3 is TGCGCCAGCAGCCAAGGATCCGACTATCGGAAGACCCAGTACTTC. Its translation is CASSQGSDYRKTQYF.

This clonotype has more than one count but fewer than ten. The rearrangement joins TRBV11-2 to TRBJ2-3, with 7 bases aligning to TRBD2. Trimming at V came to 3 bases and at J to 8 bases, leaving 14 bases not matched to a gene. CDR1 is SGHAT and CDR2 is FQNNGV in the germline V gene. The CDR3 is 16 amino acids. CDR3 nucleotides: TGTGCCAGCAGCTTTCCCCGGCGGGGCCCGGGGGGTACGCAGTATTTT. This gives the protein CASSFPRRGPGGTQYF.

This clonotype was detected ten times or more. This CDR3 reads CASRVTSGTNPGETQYF. CDR3 sequence (DNA): TGTGCCAGCAGAGTGACTTCCGGGACTAACCCCGGAGAGACCCAGTACTTC. V and J are TRBV6-1 and TRBJ2-5, with TRBD2 matching 7 bases. V dropped 6 bases and J dropped 4; count of bases not matched to a gene: 17. CDR3 length: 17 residues. Germline V CDR1 and CDR2: MNHNS, SASEGT.

This clonotype came up a few times. This CDR3 is CASSLDRGLTNTEAFF. The CDR3 coding sequence is TGCGCCAGCAGCCTTGACAGGGGGCTGACGAACACTGAAGCTTTCTTT. V usage is TRBV5-1 and J usage is TRBJ1-1; 10 bases line up with TRBD1. The CDR3 extends over 16 amino acids. Germline loops: CDR1 SGHRS, CDR2 YFSETQ. The junction had 7 bases not matched to a gene; V was cut back by 4 bases and J by 1 base.

Only a few counts were recorded for this clonotype. The V call is TRBV12-3 or TRBV12-4, the J call TRBJ2-1; 11 bases are shared with TRBD2. V shed 6 bases and J 1 base; nucleotides not matched to a gene: 8. This CDR3 has 17 amino acids. CDR3 protein: CASRMEGLAVSYNEQFF. In DNA, the CDR3 is TGTGCCAGCAGAATGGAGGGACTAGCGGTTTCCTACAATGAGCAGTTCTTC.

The rearrangement joins TRBV4-2 to TRBJ2-5; the match to TRBD2 covers 8 bases. Germline loops: CDR1 LGHNA, CDR2 YNFKEQ. There are 14 residues in the CDR3. The trim removed 4 bases at V and 3 bases at J, leaving 4 bases unmatched. CDR3 protein: CASSPSAGEETQYF. In nucleotides, the CDR3 is TGTGCCAGCAGCCCCTCAGCGGGGGAAGAGACCCAGTACTTC.

In this sample, this clonotype turned up a few times. The V call is TRBV25-1, the J call TRBJ1-6; the D is unclear. The CDR3 runs 13 residues. Germline lookup yields CDR1 MGHDK and CDR2 SYGVNS. V lost 7 bases and J 9 bases, leaving 13 bases between the germline ends. The CDR3 region has the DNA TGTGCCAGCAAACCCAAGGGTGGTTCACCCCTCCACTTT. This encodes CASKPKGGSPLHF.